This TCR beta chain was captured by sequencing in a study of tumor T cells in aggressive B-cell lymphoma. Germline V lookup: CDR1 SGHRS, CDR2 YFSETQ. V was pared by 0 bases and J by 4 bases, with 8 bases of the junction left unmatched. The CDR3 totals 16 residues. TCRdb keeps only in-frame clones here, not all; method: immunoSEQ multiplex PCR. Of 9,500 to 10,000 clones listed, 85% are singletons. Sample: tumor tissue. The chain couples TRBV5-1 to TRBJ1-2; TRBD1 aligns across 8 bases. This clonotype originated in an adult with diffuse large B cell lymphoma. The CDR3 nucleotides are TGCGCCAGCAGCTTGGGGCAGGGGGCGCCCGGCTATGGCTACACCTTC. It specifies CASSLGQGAPGYGYTF.